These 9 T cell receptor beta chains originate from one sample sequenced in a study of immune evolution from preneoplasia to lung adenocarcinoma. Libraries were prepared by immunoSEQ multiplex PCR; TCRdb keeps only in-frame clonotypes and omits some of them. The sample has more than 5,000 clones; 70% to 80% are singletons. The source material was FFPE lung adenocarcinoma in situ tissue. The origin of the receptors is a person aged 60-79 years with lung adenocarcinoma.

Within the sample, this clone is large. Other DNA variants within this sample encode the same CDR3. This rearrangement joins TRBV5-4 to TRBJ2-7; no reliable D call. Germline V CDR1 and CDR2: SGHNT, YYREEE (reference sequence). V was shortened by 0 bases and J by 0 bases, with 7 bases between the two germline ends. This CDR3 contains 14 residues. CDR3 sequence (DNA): TGTGCCAGCAGCTTGGGTCCGAGCTCCTACGAGCAGTACTTC. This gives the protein CASSLGPSSYEQYF.

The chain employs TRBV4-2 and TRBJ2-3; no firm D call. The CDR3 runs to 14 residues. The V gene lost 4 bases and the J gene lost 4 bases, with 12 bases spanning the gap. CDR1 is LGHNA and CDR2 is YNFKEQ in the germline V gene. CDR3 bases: TGTGCCAGCAGCCCAGAAAGAGCGTCAGATACGCAGTATTTT. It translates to CASSPERASDTQYF.

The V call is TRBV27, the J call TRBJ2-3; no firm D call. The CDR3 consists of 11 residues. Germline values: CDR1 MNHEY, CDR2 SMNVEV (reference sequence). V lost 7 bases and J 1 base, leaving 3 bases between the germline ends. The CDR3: CASIGTDTQYF. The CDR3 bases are TGTGCCAGCATTGGCACAGATACGCAGTATTTT.

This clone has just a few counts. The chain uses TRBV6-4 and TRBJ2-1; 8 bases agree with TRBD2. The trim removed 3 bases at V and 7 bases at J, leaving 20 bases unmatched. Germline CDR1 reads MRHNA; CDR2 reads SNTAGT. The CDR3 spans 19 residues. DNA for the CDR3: TGTGCCAGCAGTGAGGTGGCTGTTCTAGCGGGTTTGGAAAGGAATGAGCAGTTCTTC. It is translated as CASSEVAVLAGLERNEQFF.

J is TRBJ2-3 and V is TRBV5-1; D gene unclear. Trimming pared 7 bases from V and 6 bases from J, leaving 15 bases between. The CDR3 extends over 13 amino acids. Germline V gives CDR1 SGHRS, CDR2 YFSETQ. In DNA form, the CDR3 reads TGCGCCAGCGCCGGTGAGAGCTCCGATACGCAGTATTTT. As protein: CASAGESSDTQYF.

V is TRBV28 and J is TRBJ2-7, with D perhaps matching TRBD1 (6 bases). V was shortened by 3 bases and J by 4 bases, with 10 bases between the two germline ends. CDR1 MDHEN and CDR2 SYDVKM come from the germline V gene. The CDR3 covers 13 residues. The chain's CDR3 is CASSLVQGYEQYF. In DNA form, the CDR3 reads TGTGCCAGCAGTTTGGTACAGGGATACGAGCAGTACTTC.

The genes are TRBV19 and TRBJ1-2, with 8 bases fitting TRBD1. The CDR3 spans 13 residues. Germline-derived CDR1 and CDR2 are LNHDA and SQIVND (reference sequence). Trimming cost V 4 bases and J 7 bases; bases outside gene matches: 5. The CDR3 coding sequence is TGTGCCAGTAGTACGACAGGGGAAGGTGGCTACACCTTC. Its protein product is CASSTTGEGGYTF. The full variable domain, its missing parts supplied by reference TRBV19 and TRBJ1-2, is DGGITQSPKYLFRKEGQNVTLSCEQNLNHDAMYWYRQDPGQGLRLIYYSQIVNDFQKGDIAEGYSVSREKKESFPLTVTSAQKNPTAFYLCASSTTGEGGYTFGSGTRLTVV.

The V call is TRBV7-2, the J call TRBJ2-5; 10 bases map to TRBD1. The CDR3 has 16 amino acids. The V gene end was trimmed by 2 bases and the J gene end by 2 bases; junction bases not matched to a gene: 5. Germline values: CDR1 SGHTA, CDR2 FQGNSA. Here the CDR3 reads CASSLIGQGGQETQYF. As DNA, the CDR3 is TGTGCCAGCAGCTTAATAGGACAGGGGGGACAAGAGACCCAGTACTTC.

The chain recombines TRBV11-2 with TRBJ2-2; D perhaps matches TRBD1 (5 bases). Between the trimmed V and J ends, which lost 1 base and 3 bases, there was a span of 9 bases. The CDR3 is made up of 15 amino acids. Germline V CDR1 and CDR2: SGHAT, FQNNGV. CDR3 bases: TGTGCCAGCAGCTTAGTTCAGGGTGACACCGGGGAGCTGTTTTTT. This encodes CASSLVQGDTGELFF.